These 30 T cell receptor beta chains share one sample of origin, sequenced in a study of control samples from healthy donors and cancer patients. Clones were sequenced by immunoSEQ multiplex PCR, and TCRdb holds only the in-frame ones, with some missing. The sample consists of 400,000 to 500,000 clones, approximately 90% of them appearing once. The specimen was PBMCs. These receptors were collected from a man aged 40-49 years with head and neck cancer.

The chain recombines TRBV5-1 with TRBJ2-3, with 8 bases identical to TRBD1. The CDR3 is made up of 14 amino acids. V trimming: 6 bases; J trimming: 2 bases; junction bases outside the gene matches: 5. CDR1 and CDR2 (germline): SGHRS, YFSETQ. Here the CDR3 DNA reads TGCGCCAGCACCTCAGGGGGCCTCACAGATACGCAGTATTTT. It is translated as CASTSGGLTDTQYF.

J is TRBJ1-1 and V is TRBV12-5; no clear D gene. Germline assignment: CDR1 LGHNT and CDR2 FRNRAP. The CDR3 runs 13 residues. Trimming left V 1 base short and J 3 bases short, with 6 bases between. The CDR3 protein is CASGLAGYTEAFF. For the CDR3, the DNA is TGTGCTAGTGGTTTGGCCGGGTACACTGAAGCTTTCTTT.

To note about this clone: Other DNA variants within this sample encode the same CDR3. The chain carries TRBV7-3 and TRBJ2-6, with a tentative D call TRBD2 (6 bases). The CDR3 runs 14 residues. The V end lost 5 bases, the J end lost 1 base, and 6 bases lay between the germline ends. Germline values: CDR1 SGHTA, CDR2 FQGTGA. The CDR3 DNA reads as TGTGCCAGCAGCCGGGGGTCTGGGGCCAACGTCCTGACTTTC. Its translation is CASSRGSGANVLTF.

This clone has at least ten counts. The gene calls are TRBV6-5 and TRBJ2-2, with 8 bases aligning to TRBD1. CDR3 size: 14 residues. V was pared by 6 bases and J by 3 bases, with 3 bases of the junction left unmatched. CDR1 is MNHEY and CDR2 is SVGAGI in the germline V gene. CDR3 sequence: CASRQGGDTGELFF. The CDR3 DNA reads as TGTGCCAGCAGACAGGGGGGCGACACCGGGGAGCTGTTTTTT.

V usage is TRBV9 and J usage is TRBJ2-2; D possibly matches TRBD1 or TRBD2 (5 bases each). Germline V lookup: CDR1 SGDLS, CDR2 YYNGEE. The CDR3 runs 20 residues. V lost 3 bases and J lost 0, with 24 bases in between. The chain's CDR3 is CASSGRIGLAQGSNTGELFF. For the CDR3, the DNA is TGTGCCAGCAGCGGTCGGATTGGGCTAGCTCAGGGATCGAACACCGGGGAGCTGTTTTTT.

This clone has only one observation. This rearrangement joins TRBV7-9 to TRBJ2-4; D might be TRBD1 or TRBD2, each matching 5 bases. This CDR3 region has 16 residues. V was shortened by 4 bases and J by 1 base, with 14 bases between the two germline ends. CDR1 is SEHNR and CDR2 is FQNEAQ in the germline V gene (reference sequence). CDR3 sequence: CASSSLGDRAKNIQYF. CDR3 nucleotides: TGTGCCAGCAGCTCACTGGGGGATAGGGCCAAAAACATTCAGTACTTC.

The chain is built from TRBV5-1 and TRBJ2-3, with TRBD2 matching over 7 bases. This CDR3 is 16 amino acids long. V dropped 1 base and J dropped 2; count of bases not matched to a gene: 7. Per the germline V gene, CDR1 is SGHRS and CDR2 is YFSETQ. Here the CDR3 reads CASSLLSSGFTDTQYF. The DNA of the CDR3 is TGCGCCAGCAGCTTGCTGTCTAGCGGATTCACAGATACGCAGTATTTT.

This rearrangement joins TRBV20-1 to TRBJ1-1, with TRBD1 as a possible D gene (5 bases). The CDR3 sequence is 10 residues long. CDR1 and CDR2 (germline): DFQATT, SNEGSKA (reference sequence). The germline V and J ends were trimmed by 6 bases and 7 bases, with 9 bases remaining between them. The CDR3 coding sequence is TGCAGTGCCCGGACATTTGAAGCTTTCTTT. Translated, it gives CSARTFEAFF.

The CDR3 bases are TGTGCCAGCAGCCAAGAAATCGGGACAGGGGGGTATGGCTACACCTTC. Encoded protein: CASSQEIGTGGYGYTF. V usage is TRBV3-1 (or the pseudogene TRBV3-2) and J usage is TRBJ1-2; 11 bases agree with TRBD1. Per the germline V gene, CDR1 is LGHDT and CDR2 is YNNKEL (reference sequence). This CDR3 has 16 amino acids. Unmatched junction bases numbered 5, after V lost 0 bases and J lost 5 bases.

This clone has only one observation. The chain carries TRBV5-4 and TRBJ2-7; D assignment may be TRBD1 or TRBD2 (6 bases each). Trimming shortened V by 4 bases and J by 3 bases, and 17 bases separated the two germline ends. CDR3 length: 15 residues. The V gene's germline CDR1 is SGHNT and CDR2 YYREEE (reference sequence). CDR3: CASSPGGGEDYEQYF. The CDR3 DNA follows: TGTGCCAGCAGCCCCGGAGGGGGAGAGGACTACGAGCAGTACTTC.

The chain recombines TRBV7-9 with TRBJ2-3, with D possibly being TRBD2 (6 bases). CDR1 and CDR2 from the germline V gene are SEHNR and FQNEAQ (reference sequence). V lost 2 bases and J lost 6, with 12 bases in between. The CDR3 runs to 14 residues. In DNA, the CDR3 is TGTGCCAGCAGCTTAACCGGGGAGGTTGATACGCAGTATTTT. Its translation is CASSLTGEVDTQYF. The variable domain in full, with the rest retrieved from reference TRBV7-9 and TRBJ2-3, is DTGVSQNPRHKITKRGQNVTFRCDPISEHNRLYWYRQTLGQGPEFLTYFQNEAQLEKSRLLSDRFSAERPKGSFSTLEIQRTEQGDSAMYLCASSLTGEVDTQYFGPGTRLTVL.

This clone was detected once. The J gene is TRBJ1-1, the V gene TRBV11-2; D remains ambiguous. The CDR3 has 16 amino acids. Germline-derived CDR1 and CDR2 are SGHAT and FQNNGV. The V and J ends lost 1 base and 2 bases respectively, with 14 bases between them. The CDR3 DNA reads as TGTGCCAGCAGCTTAGTGGGCAGGAGAAGAAACACTGAAGCTTTCTTT. This sequence encodes CASSLVGRRRNTEAFF.

The genes are TRBV14 and TRBJ1-2; D is unclear. In germline, CDR1 is SGHDN, CDR2 FVKESK. V was trimmed by 1 base and J by 0 bases, leaving 12 bases between them. This CDR3 comprises 16 residues. CDR3 coding DNA: TGTGCCAGCAGCCAAGGGGCGGACTGGACTAACTATGGCTACACCTTC. This codes for CASSQGADWTNYGYTF.

The chain is built from TRBV6-5 and TRBJ1-2; a weak D match, TRBD1 (5 bases). The ends were cut back, 2 bases at V and 8 bases at J, with 12 bases in the middle. Germline V gene lookup returns CDR1 MNHEY and CDR2 SVGAGI. The CDR3 covers 13 residues. For the CDR3, the DNA is TGTGCCAGCAGTTACCAAGGGACTGGGGGCTACACCTTC. This gives the protein CASSYQGTGGYTF.

The chain is built from TRBV9 and TRBJ2-4; D unclear. CDR1 SGDLS and CDR2 YYNGEE come from the germline V gene. The CDR3 extends over 15 amino acids. With 0 bases removed from V and 3 bases from J, the gap between germline ends came to 10 bases. The CDR3 nucleotides read TGTGCCAGCAGCGTAGACGGCATCGGCAAAAACATTCAGTACTTC. As protein: CASSVDGIGKNIQYF.

The rearrangement links TRBV5-8 to TRBJ2-7, with D unclear. Germline V CDR1 and CDR2: SGHTS, YDEGEE. The CDR3 has 15 residues. The germline V and J ends were trimmed by 1 base and 6 bases, with 17 bases remaining between them. CDR3 bases: TGTGCCAGCAGCTTGCCTTCTAGGGCTGTAGGCGAGCAGTACTTC. Its protein product is CASSLPSRAVGEQYF.

Notes on this clone: The same CDR3 arises from other DNA sequences in this sample as well. This chain joins TRBV14 and TRBJ2-7, with D tentatively TRBD1 (6 bases). Germline V lookup: CDR1 SGHDN, CDR2 FVKESK. V lost 0 bases and J 2 bases, leaving 17 bases between the germline ends. The CDR3 extends over 17 amino acids. The CDR3 is CASSQDLYQGNPYEQYF. The CDR3 DNA follows: TGTGCCAGCAGCCAAGATCTTTATCAGGGGAACCCCTACGAGCAGTACTTC.

With regard to this clone: The sample carries other DNA sequences with the same CDR3. The genes are TRBV6-5 and TRBJ2-1, with 7 bases lining up with TRBD2. With 0 bases clipped from V and 2 bases from J, the junction kept 4 bases outside the gene matches. The CDR3 has 16 residues. Looked up from germline, CDR1 is MNHEY and CDR2 is SVGAGI. This CDR3 reads CASSYSNRGAYNEQFF. The CDR3 DNA reads TGTGCCAGCAGTTACTCCAATCGGGGGGCCTACAATGAGCAGTTCTTC.

V gene TRBV5-6 combines with J gene TRBJ2-7; weak D call: TRBD1 (5 bases). Trimming removed 1 base at V and 5 bases at J, with 13 bases between. CDR3 length equals 14 residues. The germline V gene has CDR1 SGHDT and CDR2 YYEEEE. The CDR3 sequence: CASSLNSDMNEQYF. CDR3 bases: TGTGCCAGCAGCTTGAATTCGGACATGAACGAGCAGTACTTC.

The rearrangement joins TRBV15 to TRBJ2-7; D is unclear. This CDR3 is 12 amino acids long. The V end was cut by 6 bases, the J end by 3 bases, with 9 bases between. Germline V lookup: CDR1 LNHNV, CDR2 YYDKDF (reference sequence). CDR3 nucleotides: TGTGCCACCAGTGCGCAGGACTACGAGCAGTACTTC. Its protein is CATSAQDYEQYF.

This chain connects TRBV5-4 to TRBJ1-1; D is unresolved. The length of the CDR3 is 13 residues. Germline V gene sequence: CDR1 SGHNT, CDR2 YYREEE (reference sequence). V was shortened by 4 bases and J by 6 bases, with 13 bases between the two germline ends. This chain's CDR3 is CASSLEVWAEAFF. The CDR3 DNA reads as TGTGCCAGCAGCCTGGAGGTGTGGGCTGAAGCTTTCTTT.

V is TRBV7-3 and J is TRBJ2-5; no definite D call. The germline V gene encodes CDR1 SGHTA and CDR2 FQGTGA. This CDR3 spans 17 amino acids. Trimming stripped 5 bases from V and 5 bases from J, with 24 bases between. The DNA of the CDR3 is TGTGCCAGCAGCGCCATCGGCCGTGTCGGTGGATATGAGACCCAGTACTTC. Protein sequence: CASSAIGRVGGYETQYF.

This chain connects TRBV12-5 to TRBJ2-7, with TRBD2 matching 10 bases. This CDR3 has 15 residues. Germline values: CDR1 LGHNT, CDR2 FRNRAP. Trimming cost V 5 bases and J 4 bases; bases outside gene matches: 8. In DNA form, the CDR3 reads TGTGCTAGTGGTCGGATTAGCGGGGGGATTTACGAGCAGTACTTC. Translating gives CASGRISGGIYEQYF.

The chain has TRBV29-1 and TRBJ1-4; D uncertain. The germline gives CDR1 SQVTM, CDR2 ANQGSEA. The CDR3 is 13 amino acids. V was clipped by 7 bases and J by 2 bases, with 11 bases between them. As DNA, the CDR3 is TGCAGCGCCGTCGGGAATACTAATGAAAAACTGTTTTTT. This gives the protein CSAVGNTNEKLFF. The full variable domain, rest sourced from reference TRBV29-1 and TRBJ1-4, is SAVISQKPSRDICQRGTSLTIQCQVDSQVTMMFWYRQQPGQSLTLIATANQGSEATYESGFVIDKFPISRPNLTFSTLTVSNMSPEDSSIYLCSAVGNTNEKLFFGSGTQLSVL.

The V gene is TRBV28, the J gene TRBJ2-7; weak D call: TRBD1 (6 bases). The germline gives CDR1 MDHEN, CDR2 SYDVKM. There are 14 residues in the CDR3. Trimming removed 7 bases from V and 3 bases from J, with 16 bases in between. The DNA for the CDR3 is TGTGCCAGCACCGAGGGACACCTCAGCTACGAGCAGTACTTC. This gives the protein CASTEGHLSYEQYF.

This clone was observed a single time. V usage is TRBV6-5 and J usage is TRBJ1-5; 10 bases are shared with TRBD1. Looked up from germline, CDR1 is MNHEY and CDR2 is SVGAGI. This CDR3 is built from 14 residues. Losses at the gene ends were 6 bases for V and 7 bases for J; bases not matched to a gene: 6. CDR3: CASRPGTGVQPQHF. CDR3 nucleotide sequence: TGTGCCAGCAGACCCGGGACAGGGGTCCAGCCCCAGCATTTT.

The chain combines TRBV4-2 with TRBJ2-2, with TRBD2 as a possible D gene (7 bases). CDR1 LGHNA and CDR2 YNFKEQ come from the germline V gene. The ends were cut back, 3 bases at V and 4 bases at J, with 15 bases in the middle. The CDR3 is 16 amino acids. CDR3 nucleotide sequence: TGTGCCAGCAGCCATTCCAAGGGGGGGACCACCGGGGAGCTGTTTTTT. Translated: CASSHSKGGTTGELFF.

This clone was seen a handful of times. This chain connects TRBV7-9 to TRBJ1-1; 10 bases are a match to TRBD1. The CDR3 loop spans 16 amino acids. Trimming took 4 bases from V and 7 from J; bases not matched to a gene: 12. Germline loops: CDR1 SEHNR, CDR2 FQNEAQ (reference sequence). The CDR3 DNA follows: TGTGCCAGCAGCTCTACCGGGACAGGGGACGACCATGAAGCTTTCTTT. It is translated as CASSSTGTGDDHEAFF.

V is TRBV6-1 and J is TRBJ1-5; perhaps TRBD1 as D (6 bases). The CDR3 is 18 residues long. With 1 base removed from V and 5 bases from J, the gap between germline ends came to 21 bases. From germline, CDR1 is MNHNS and CDR2 SASEGT. CDR3 residues: CASSEGGPYRGIDQPQHF. The CDR3 DNA follows: TGTGCCAGCAGTGAAGGGGGTCCGTATAGGGGGATAGATCAGCCCCAGCATTTT.

The rearrangement links TRBV9 to TRBJ2-2; D gene ambiguous. The CDR3 runs 12 residues. Germline CDR1 and CDR2: SGDLS and YYNGEE. V lost 3 bases to trimming and J lost 3 bases, with 3 bases between them. CDR3 protein: CASSAYTGELFF. CDR3 in DNA: TGTGCCAGCAGCGCCTACACCGGGGAGCTGTTTTTT.